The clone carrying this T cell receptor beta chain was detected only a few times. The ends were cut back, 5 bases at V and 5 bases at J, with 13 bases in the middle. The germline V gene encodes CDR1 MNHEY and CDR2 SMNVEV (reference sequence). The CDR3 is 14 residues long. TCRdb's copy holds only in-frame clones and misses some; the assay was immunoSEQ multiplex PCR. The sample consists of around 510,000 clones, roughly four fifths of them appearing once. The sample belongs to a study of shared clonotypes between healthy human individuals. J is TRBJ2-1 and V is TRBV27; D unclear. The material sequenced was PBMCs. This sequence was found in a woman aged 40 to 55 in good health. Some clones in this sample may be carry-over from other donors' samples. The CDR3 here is CASSLYGRNNEQFF. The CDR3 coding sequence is TGTGCCAGCAGTCTATACGGACGGAACAATGAGCAGTTCTTC.